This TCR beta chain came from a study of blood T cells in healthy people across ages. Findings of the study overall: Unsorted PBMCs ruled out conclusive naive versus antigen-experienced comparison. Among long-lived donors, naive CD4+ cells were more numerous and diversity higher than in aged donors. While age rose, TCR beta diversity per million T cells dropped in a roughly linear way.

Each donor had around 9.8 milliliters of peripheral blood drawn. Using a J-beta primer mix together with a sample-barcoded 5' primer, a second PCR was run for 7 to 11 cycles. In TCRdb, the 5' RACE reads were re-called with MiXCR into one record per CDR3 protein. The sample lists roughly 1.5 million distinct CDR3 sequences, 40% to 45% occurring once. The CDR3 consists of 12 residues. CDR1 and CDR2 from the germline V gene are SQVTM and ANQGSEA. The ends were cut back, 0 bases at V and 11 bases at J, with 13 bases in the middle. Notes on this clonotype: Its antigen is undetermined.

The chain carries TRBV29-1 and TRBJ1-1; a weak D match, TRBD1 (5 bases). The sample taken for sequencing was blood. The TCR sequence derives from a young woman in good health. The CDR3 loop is CSVEDQGGVAFF. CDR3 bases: TGCAGCGTTGAAGACCAGGGAGGGGTTGCTTTCTTT.